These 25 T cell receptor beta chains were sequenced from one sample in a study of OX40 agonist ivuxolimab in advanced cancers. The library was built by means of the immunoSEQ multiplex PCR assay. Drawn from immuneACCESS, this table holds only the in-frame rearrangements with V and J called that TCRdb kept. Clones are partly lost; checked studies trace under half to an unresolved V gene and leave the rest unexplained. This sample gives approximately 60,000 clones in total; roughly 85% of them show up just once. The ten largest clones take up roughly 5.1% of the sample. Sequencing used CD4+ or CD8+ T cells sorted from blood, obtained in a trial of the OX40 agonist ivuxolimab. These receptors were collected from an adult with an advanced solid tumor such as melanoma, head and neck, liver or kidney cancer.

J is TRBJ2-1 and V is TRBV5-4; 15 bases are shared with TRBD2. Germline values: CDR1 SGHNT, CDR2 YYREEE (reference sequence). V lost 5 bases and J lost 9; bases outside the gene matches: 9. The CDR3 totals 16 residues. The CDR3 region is CASRTGTSGGLGEQFF. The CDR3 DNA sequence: TGTGCCAGCAGGACCGGGACTAGCGGGGGGTTAGGTGAGCAGTTCTTC.

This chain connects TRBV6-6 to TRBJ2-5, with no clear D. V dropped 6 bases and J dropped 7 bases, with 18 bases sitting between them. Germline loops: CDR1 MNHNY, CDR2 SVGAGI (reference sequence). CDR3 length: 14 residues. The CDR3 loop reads CASRADKGVGTQYF. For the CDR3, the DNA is TGTGCCAGCAGGGCTGACAAAGGTGTTGGGACCCAGTACTTC.

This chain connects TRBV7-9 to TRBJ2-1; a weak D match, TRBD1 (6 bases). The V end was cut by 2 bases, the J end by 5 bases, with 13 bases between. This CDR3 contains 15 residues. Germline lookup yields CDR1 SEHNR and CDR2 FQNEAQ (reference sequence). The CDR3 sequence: CASSLSGTRDNEQFF. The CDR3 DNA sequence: TGTGCCAGCAGCTTATCTGGGACAAGGGACAATGAGCAGTTCTTC.

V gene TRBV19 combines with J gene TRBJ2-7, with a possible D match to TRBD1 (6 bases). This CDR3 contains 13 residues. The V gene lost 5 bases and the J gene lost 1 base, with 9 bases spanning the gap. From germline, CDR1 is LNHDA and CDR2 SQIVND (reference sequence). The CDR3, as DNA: TGTGCCAGTAGTCAACAGGGTTCCTACGAGCAGTACTTC. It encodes CASSQQGSYEQYF.

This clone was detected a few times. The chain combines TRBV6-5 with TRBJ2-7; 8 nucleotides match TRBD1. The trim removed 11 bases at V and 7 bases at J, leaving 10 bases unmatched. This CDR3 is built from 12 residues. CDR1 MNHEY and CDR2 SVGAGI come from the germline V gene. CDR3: CAGAGGLGEQYF. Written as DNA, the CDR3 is TGTGCCGGAGCAGGGGGCTTGGGGGAGCAGTACTTC.

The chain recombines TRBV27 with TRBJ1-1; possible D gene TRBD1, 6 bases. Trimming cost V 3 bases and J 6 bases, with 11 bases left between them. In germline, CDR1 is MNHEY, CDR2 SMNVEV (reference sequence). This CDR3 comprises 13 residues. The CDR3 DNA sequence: TGTGCCAGCAGTTTGCAGGGGAATGCTGAAGCTTTCTTT. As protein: CASSLQGNAEAFF.

Here the CDR3 reads CASSLDRPTTPNYGYTF. CDR3 in DNA: TGTGCCAGCAGCCTTGACAGGCCCACCACCCCTAACTATGGCTACACCTTC. V gene TRBV5-4 combines with J gene TRBJ1-2, with TRBD1 as a possible D gene (6 bases). CDR1 is SGHNT, CDR2 YYREEE, per germline (reference sequence). There are 17 residues in the CDR3. Trimming cost V 4 bases and J 0 bases, with 19 bases left between them.

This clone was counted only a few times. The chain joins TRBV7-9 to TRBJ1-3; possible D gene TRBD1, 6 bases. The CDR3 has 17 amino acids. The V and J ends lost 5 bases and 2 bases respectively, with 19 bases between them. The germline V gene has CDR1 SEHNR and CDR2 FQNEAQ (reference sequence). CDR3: CASSLYGRGAAGNTIYF. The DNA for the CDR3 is TGTGCCAGCAGCCTATACGGCCGGGGGGCCGCTGGAAACACCATATATTTT.

The CDR3 DNA follows: TGTGCCAGCTCACCCTTTCAGGGGGCCGACAATGAGCAGTTCTTC. Encoded protein: CASSPFQGADNEQFF. The V and J genes are TRBV18 and TRBJ2-1; 8 bases are a match to TRBD1. V shed 3 bases and J 5 bases; nucleotides not matched to a gene: 6. The CDR3 has 15 residues. CDR1 is KGHSH and CDR2 is LQKENI in the germline V gene.

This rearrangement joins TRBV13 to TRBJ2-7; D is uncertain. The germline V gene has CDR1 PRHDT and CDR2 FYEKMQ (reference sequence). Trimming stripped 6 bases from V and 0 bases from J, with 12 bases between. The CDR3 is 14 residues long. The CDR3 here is CASSIGPTSYEQYF. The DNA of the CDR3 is TGTGCCAGCAGTATCGGGCCAACCTCCTACGAGCAGTACTTC.

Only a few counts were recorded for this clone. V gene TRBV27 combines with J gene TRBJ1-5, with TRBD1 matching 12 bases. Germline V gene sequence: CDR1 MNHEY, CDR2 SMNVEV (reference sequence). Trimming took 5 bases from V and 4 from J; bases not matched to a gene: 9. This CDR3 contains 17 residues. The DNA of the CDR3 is TGTGCCAGCAGTCTGACTGGGACAGGGGGCCGAAATCAGCCCCAGCATTTT. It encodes CASSLTGTGGRNQPQHF.

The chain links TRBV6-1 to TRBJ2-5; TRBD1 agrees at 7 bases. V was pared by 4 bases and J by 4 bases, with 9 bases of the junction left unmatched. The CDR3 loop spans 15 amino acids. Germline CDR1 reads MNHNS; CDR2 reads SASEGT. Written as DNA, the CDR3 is TGTGCCAGCAGTGCGAACAGGGGACGGCTAGAGACCCAGTACTTC. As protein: CASSANRGRLETQYF.

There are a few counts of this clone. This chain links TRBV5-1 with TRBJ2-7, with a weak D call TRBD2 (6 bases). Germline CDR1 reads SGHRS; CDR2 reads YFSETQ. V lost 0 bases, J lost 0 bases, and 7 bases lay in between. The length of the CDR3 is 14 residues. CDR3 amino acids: CASSLGGNSYEQYF. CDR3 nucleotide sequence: TGCGCCAGCAGCTTGGGCGGGAACTCCTACGAGCAGTACTTC.

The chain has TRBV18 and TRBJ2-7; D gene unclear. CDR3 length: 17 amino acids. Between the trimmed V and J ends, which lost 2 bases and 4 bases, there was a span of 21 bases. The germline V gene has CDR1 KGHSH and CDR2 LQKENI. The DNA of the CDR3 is TGTGCCAGCTCACCAATCCCTCAAGCTATCGCCCAATACGAGCAGTACTTC. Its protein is CASSPIPQAIAQYEQYF.

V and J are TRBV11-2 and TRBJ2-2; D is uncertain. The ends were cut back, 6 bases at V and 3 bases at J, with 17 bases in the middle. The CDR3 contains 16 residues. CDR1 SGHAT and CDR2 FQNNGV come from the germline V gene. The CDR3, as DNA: TGTGCCAGCAGTCTAACTCTAGAAATGGACACCGGGGAGCTGTTTTTT. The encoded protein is CASSLTLEMDTGELFF.

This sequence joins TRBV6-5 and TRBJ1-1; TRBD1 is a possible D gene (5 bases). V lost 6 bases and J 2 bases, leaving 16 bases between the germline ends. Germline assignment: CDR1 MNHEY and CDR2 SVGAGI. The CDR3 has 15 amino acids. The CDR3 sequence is CASRKSEGRNTEAFF. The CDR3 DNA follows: TGTGCCAGCAGAAAGAGCGAGGGGAGAAACACTGAAGCTTTCTTT.

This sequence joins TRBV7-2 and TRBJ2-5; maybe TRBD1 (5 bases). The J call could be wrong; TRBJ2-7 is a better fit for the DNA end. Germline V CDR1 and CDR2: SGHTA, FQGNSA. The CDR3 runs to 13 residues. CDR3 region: CASKQDGSYEQYF. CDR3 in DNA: TGTGCCAGCAAACAGGACGGTTCCTACGAGCAGTACTTC.

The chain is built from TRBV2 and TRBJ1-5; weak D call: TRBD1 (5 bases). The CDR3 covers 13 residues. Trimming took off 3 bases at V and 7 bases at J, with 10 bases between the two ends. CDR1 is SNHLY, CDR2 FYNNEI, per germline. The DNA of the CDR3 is TGTGCCAGCAGTGATGGGGGAGGCCAGCCCCAGCATTTT. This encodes CASSDGGGQPQHF.

The CDR3 DNA reads TGTGCCAGCATGGGCTCGCGAGAAGCCAAAACGCAGTATTTT. Amino acid sequence: CASMGSREAKTQYF. J is TRBJ2-3 and V is TRBV6-5; D not resolved. Per germline, CDR1 MNHEY and CDR2 SVGAGI. The CDR3 covers 14 residues. V lost 7 bases and J 9 bases, leaving 20 bases between the germline ends.

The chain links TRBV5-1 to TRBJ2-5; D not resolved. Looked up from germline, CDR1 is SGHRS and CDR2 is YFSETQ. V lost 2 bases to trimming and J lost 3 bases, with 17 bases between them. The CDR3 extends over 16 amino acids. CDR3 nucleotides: TGCGCCAGCAGCTTTGGGCCGGAAAAGCTAGAAGAGACCCAGTACTTC. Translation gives CASSFGPEKLEETQYF.

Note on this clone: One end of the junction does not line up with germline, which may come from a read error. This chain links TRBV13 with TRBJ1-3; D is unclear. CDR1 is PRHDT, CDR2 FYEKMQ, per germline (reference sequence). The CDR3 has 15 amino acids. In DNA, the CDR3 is TGTGCCAGCAGCTTAGGAGGACCGACTGGGAACACCATATATTTT. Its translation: CASSLGGPTGNTIYF.

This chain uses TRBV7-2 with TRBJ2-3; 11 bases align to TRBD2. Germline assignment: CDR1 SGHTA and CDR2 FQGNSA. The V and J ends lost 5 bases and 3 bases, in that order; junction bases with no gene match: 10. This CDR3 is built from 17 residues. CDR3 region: CASSRGLAGGRTDTQYF. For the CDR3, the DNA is TGTGCCAGCAGCCGCGGGCTAGCGGGGGGAAGGACAGATACGCAGTATTTT. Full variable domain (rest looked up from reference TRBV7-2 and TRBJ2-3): GAGVSQSPSNKVTEKGKDVELRCDPISGHTALYWYRQSLGQGLEFLIYFQGNSAPDKSGLPSDRFSAERTGGSVSTLTIQRTQQEDSAVYLCASSRGLAGGRTDTQYFGPGTRLTVL.

The CDR3 reads CASSPGYQPQHF. The CDR3 DNA reads as TGTGCCAGCAGCCCGGGGTATCAGCCCCAGCATTTT. The chain is built from TRBV7-8 and TRBJ1-5; D uncertain. In germline, CDR1 is SGHVS, CDR2 FQNEAQ. This CDR3 is built from 12 residues. V gave up 5 bases and J gave up 5 bases, with 7 bases separating them.

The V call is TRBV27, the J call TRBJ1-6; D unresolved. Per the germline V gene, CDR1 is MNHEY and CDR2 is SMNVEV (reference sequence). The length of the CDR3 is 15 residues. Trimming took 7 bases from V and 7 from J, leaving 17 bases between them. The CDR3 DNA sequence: TGTGCCAGCACCTCCAGGCCACTCGAAAATTCACCCCTCCACTTT. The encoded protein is CASTSRPLENSPLHF.

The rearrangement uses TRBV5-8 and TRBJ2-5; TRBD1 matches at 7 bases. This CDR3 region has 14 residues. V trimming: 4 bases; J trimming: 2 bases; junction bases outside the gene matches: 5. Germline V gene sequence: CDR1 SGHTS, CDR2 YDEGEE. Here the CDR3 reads CASSPGTDQETQYF. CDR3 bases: TGTGCCAGCAGCCCCGGGACAGATCAAGAGACCCAGTACTTC.